A single sample gave rise to the 4 T cell receptor beta chains below, sequenced in a study of blood T cell repertoires in COVID-19. TCRdb's copy holds only in-frame clones and misses some; the assay was immunoSEQ multiplex PCR. The sample shows roughly 250,000 clones, 84% of them seen only once. Source material: peripheral blood. Receptors were obtained from a woman in her thirties or forties who had recovered from COVID-19.

The CDR3 DNA reads TGTGCCAGCAGCTTATACCAGGGGGACACTGAAGCTTTCTTT. It encodes CASSLYQGDTEAFF. The gene calls are TRBV7-9 and TRBJ1-1, with 7 bases identical to TRBD1. V lost 2 bases to trimming and J lost 3 bases; unmatched junction nucleotides: 3. Looked up from germline, CDR1 is SEHNR and CDR2 is FQNEAQ (reference sequence). The CDR3 runs 14 residues.

V and J are TRBV6-5 and TRBJ2-4, with D unresolved. Germline CDR1 is MNHEY and CDR2 is SVGAGI. The CDR3 is 14 residues long. The germline V and J ends were trimmed by 2 bases and 1 base, with 6 bases remaining between them. The CDR3 loop is CASSYAGAKNIQYF. CDR3 DNA: TGTGCCAGCAGTTACGCCGGGGCCAAAAACATTCAGTACTTC.

The chain is built from TRBV21-1 and TRBJ2-6; the table names TRBD2, a call not compared with the DNA. TRBV21-1 represents a pseudogene. This CDR3 region has 17 residues. The CDR3 bases are TGTGCCAGCAGCGGCCGGGACTACCTCTCTGGGGCCAACGTCCTGACTTTC. Its protein product is CASSGRDYLSGANVLTF.

The rearrangement joins TRBV2 to TRBJ1-5; D call uncertain. Germline CDR1 and CDR2: SNHLY and FYNNEI. The CDR3 contains 17 residues. V lost 2 bases to trimming and J lost 0 bases, with 14 bases between them. The CDR3: CASSEYGDQYSNQPQHF. As DNA, the CDR3 is TGTGCCAGCAGTGAATATGGAGACCAATATAGCAATCAGCCCCAGCATTTT.